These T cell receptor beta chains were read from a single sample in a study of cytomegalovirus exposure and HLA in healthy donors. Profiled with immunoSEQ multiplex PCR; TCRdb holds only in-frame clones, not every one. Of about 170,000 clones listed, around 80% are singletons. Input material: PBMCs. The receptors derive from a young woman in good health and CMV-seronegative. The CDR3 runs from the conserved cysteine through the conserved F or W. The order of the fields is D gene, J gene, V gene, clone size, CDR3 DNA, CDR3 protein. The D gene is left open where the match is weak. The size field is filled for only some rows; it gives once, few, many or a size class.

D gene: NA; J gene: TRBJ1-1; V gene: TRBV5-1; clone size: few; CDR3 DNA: TGCGCCAGCAGCTTGGGGGTCAGGGGCGCTGAAGCTTTCTTT; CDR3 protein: CASSLGVRGAEAFF
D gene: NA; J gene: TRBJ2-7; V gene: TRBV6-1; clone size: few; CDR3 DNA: TGTGCCAGCAGTGAATTGTCAGGGGCCTCCTACGAGCAGTACTTC; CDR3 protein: CASSELSGASYEQYF
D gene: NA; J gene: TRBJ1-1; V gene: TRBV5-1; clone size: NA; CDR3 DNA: TGCGCCAGCAGCTTGGAATCGGTCCGAGGGAACACTGAAGCTTTCTTT; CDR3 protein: CASSLESVRGNTEAFF
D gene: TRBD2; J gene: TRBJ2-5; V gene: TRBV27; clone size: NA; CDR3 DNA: TGTGCCAGCCTTCCCGCGGGGGCTAGCGGGAGGGGCTTGAAAGAGACCCAGTACTTC; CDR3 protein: CASLPAGASGRGLKETQYF
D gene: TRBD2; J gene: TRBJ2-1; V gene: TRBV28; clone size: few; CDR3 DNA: TGTGCCAGCAGTCCAGCGGGAGAGAGCTCCTACAATGAGCAGTTCTTC; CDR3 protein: CASSPAGESSYNEQFF
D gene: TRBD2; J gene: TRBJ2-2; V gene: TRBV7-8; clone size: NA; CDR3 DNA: TGTGCCAGCAGCGAACTAGCGGGAAGGAACACCGGGGAGCTGTTTTTT; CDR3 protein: CASSELAGRNTGELFF
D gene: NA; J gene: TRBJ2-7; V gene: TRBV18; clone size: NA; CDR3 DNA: TGTGCCAGCTCACCGAATCTAAAACCCTACGAGCAGTACTTC; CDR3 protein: CASSPNLKPYEQYF
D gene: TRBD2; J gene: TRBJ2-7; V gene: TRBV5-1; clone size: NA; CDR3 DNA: TGCGCCAGCACCCTGGAGGGAGGACTAGCGGGAGTAGAAGGCCATTGGAGCGAGCAGTACTTC; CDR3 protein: CASTLEGGLAGVEGHWSEQYF
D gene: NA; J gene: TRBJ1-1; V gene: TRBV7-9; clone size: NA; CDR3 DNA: TGTTCCAGCAGCTTATTGGCCGCGGAAGGTCTCACTGAAGCTTTCTTT; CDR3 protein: CSSSLLAAEGLTEAFF
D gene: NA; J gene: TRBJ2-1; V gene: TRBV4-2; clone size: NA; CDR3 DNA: TGTGCCAGCAGCCAAGCGAGGGATGAGCAGTTCTTC; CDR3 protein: CASSQARDEQFF
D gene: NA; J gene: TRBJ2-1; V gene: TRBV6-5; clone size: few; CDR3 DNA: NA; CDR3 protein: CASSTSGSYNEQFF
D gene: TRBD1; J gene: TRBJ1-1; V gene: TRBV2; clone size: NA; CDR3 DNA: TGTGCCAGCATGGACAGGGGGCGACAGGCTTTCTTT; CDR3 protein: CASMDRGRQAFF
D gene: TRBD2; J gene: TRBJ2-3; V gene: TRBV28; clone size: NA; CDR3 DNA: TGTGCCAGCAGTTCAGGACTAGCGGGACTAACAGATACGCAGTATTTT; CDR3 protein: CASSSGLAGLTDTQYF
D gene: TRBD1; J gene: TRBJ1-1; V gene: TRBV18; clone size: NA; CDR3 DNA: TGTGCCAGCTCAGCGACAGGGCTTACTGAAGCTTTCTTT; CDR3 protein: CASSATGLTEAFF
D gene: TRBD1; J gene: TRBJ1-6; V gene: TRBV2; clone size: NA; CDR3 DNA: TGTGCCAGCCGGACAGGGGTTAATTCACCCCTCCACTTT; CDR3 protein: CASRTGVNSPLHF
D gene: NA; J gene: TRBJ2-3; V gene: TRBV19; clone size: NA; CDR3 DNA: TGTGCCAGCCGACATGTAGCAGGGCACACAGATACGCAGTATTTT; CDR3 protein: CASRHVAGHTDTQYF
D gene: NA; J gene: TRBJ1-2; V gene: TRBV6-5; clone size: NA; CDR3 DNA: TGTGCCAGCAGTTACACAGGGAACTATGGCTACACCTTC; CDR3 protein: CASSYTGNYGYTF
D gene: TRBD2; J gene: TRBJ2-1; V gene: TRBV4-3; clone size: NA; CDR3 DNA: TGCGCCAGCAGCCAAAGTGGACTAGCCTACAATGAGCAGTTCTTC; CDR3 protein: CASSQSGLAYNEQFF
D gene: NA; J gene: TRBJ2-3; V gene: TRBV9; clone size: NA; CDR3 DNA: TGTGCCAGCAGCGTAGTGGGGGGAGTACCGGATACGCAGTATTTT; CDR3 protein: CASSVVGGVPDTQYF
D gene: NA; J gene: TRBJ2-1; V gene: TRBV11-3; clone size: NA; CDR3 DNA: TGTGCCAGCAGCTTGCTCAGGGGGGATTACAATGAGCAGTTCTTC; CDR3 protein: CASSLLRGDYNEQFF
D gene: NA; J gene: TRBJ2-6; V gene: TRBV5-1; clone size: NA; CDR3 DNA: TGCGCCAGCCAGGGGTCTGGGGCCAACGTCCTGACTTTC; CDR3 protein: CASQGSGANVLTF
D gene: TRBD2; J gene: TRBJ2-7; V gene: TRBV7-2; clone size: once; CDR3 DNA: TGTGCCAGCAGCTCGGCGGGAGGGCCCTGGGGAGAGCAGTACTTC; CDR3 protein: CASSSAGGPWGEQYF
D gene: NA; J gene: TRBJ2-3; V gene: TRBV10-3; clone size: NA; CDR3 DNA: TGTGCCATCAGCTACCGACTAACCAACTTTGGGGATACGCAGTATTTT; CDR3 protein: CAISYRLTNFGDTQYF
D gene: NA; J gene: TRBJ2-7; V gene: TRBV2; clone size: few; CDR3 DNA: TGTGCCAGCAGTCCGGGACAACAAACCTACGAGCAGTACTTC; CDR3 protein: CASSPGQQTYEQYF
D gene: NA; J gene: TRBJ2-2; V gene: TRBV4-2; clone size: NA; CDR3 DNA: TGTGCCAGCAGCCAACTCACGGCCCCAAGGGGCACCGGGGAGCTGTTTTTT; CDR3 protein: CASSQLTAPRGTGELFF
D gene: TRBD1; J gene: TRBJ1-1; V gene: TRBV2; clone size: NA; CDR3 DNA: TGTGCCAGCGTGCAGGGGGCAGACACTGAAGCTTTCTTT; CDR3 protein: CASVQGADTEAFF
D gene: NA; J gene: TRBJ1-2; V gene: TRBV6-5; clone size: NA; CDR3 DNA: TGTGCCAGCAGTTACCTTGGACAGACTAACTATGGCTACACCTTC; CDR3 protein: CASSYLGQTNYGYTF
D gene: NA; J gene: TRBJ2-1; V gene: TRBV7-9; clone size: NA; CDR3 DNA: TGTTCCAGCAGCTTAATCCGGGGGATCTACAATGAGCAGTTCTTC; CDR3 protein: CSSSLIRGIYNEQFF
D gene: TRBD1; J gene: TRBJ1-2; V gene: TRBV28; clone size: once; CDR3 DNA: TGTGCCAGCAGTTACAACCCGGGACAGGGTTCTGGCTACACCTTC; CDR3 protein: CASSYNPGQGSGYTF
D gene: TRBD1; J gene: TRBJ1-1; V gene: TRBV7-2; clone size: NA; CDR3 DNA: TGTGCCAGCAGCTCTAACAGGGGAGAGTCCACTGAAGCTTTCTTT; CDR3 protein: CASSSNRGESTEAFF
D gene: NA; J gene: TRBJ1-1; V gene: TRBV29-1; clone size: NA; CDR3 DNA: TGCAGCGTTGAAGATCCAGGGAGGATGAACACTGAAGCTTTCTTT; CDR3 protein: CSVEDPGRMNTEAFF
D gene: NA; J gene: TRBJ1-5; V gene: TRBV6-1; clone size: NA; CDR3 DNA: TGTGCCAGCAGTGAAGCGGGCAGTTACAATCAGCCCCAGCATTTT; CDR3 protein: CASSEAGSYNQPQHF
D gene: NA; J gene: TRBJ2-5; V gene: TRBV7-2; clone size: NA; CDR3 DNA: TGTGCCAGCAGCTTACCTTGGCAGACCCTAGAAGAGACCCAGTACTTC; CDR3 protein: CASSLPWQTLEETQYF
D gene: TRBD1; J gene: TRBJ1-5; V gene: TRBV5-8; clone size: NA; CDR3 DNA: TGTGCCAGCAGGATGACAGGGGATCAGCCCCAGCATTTT; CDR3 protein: CASRMTGDQPQHF
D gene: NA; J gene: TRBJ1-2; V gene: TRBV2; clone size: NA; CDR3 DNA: TGTGCCAGCAGTGAATTCGGGGTCAGCAGAGGAACCTATGGCTACACCTTC; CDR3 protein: CASSEFGVSRGTYGYTF
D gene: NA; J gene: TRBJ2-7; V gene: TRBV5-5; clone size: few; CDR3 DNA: TGTGCCAGCAGCTTACAAGGGGGTACCTCCTACGAGCAGTACTTC; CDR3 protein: CASSLQGGTSYEQYF
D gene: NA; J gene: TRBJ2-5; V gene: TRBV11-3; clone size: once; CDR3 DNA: TGTGCCAGCGGTAGAGGCCAAGAGACCCAGTACTTC; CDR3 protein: CASGRGQETQYF
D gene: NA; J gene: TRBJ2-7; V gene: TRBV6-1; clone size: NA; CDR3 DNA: TGTGCCAGCAGTGTCCGGGTAGCCTACGAGCAGTACTTC; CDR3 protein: CASSVRVAYEQYF
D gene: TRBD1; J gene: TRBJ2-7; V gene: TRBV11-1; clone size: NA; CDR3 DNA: TGTGCCAGCAGCTTACGGGACAGGGGGCTGAACGAGCAGTACTTC; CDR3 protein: CASSLRDRGLNEQYF
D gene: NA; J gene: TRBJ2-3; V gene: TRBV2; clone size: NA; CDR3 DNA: TGTGCCAGCAGTGATGGACAAGCGACCTTCACAGATACGCAGTATTTT; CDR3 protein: CASSDGQATFTDTQYF
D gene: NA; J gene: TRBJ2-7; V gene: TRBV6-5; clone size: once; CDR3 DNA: TGTGCCAGCAGTTACGCCTCGGGGTCGTCCTACGAGCAGTACTTC; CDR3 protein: CASSYASGSSYEQYF
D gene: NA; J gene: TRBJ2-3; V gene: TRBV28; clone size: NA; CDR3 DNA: TGTGCCAGCCCACCAATGGAGGGGTTCACAGATACGCAGTATTTT; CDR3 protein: CASPPMEGFTDTQYF
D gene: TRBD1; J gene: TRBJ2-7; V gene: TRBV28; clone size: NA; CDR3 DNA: TGTGCCAGCAGCAGACAGGGGGCTAGGTCGGAGCAGTACTTC; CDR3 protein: CASSRQGARSEQYF
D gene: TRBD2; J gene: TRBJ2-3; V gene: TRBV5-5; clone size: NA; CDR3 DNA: TGTGCCAGCAGCTTGGTAGGACTAGCGCTACGCACAGATACGCAGTATTTT; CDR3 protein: CASSLVGLALRTDTQYF
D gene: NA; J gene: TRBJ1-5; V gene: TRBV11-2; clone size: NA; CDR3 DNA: TGTGCCAGCAGCTTAGATCCGGGGTCGCATCAGCCCCAGCATTTT; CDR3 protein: CASSLDPGSHQPQHF
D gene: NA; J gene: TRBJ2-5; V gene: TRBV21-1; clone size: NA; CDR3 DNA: TGTGCCAGCAGCAAAGCATGCCCATCTAGCGGGGGCAGGAACTTC; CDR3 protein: CASSKACPSSGGRNF
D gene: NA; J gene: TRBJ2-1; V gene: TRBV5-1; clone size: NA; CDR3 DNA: TGCGCCAGCAGCTTTCGGGAGTCTTACAATGAGCAGTTCTTC; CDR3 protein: CASSFRESYNEQFF
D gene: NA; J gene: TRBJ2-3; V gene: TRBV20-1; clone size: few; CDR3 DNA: TGCAGTACTTGGGCCACAGATACGCAGTATTTT; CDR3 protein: CSTWATDTQYF
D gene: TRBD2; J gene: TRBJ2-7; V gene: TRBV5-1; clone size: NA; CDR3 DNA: TGCGCCAGCAGCTTGGGGACTAGCGGGACATCCTACGAGCAGTACTTC; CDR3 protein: CASSLGTSGTSYEQYF
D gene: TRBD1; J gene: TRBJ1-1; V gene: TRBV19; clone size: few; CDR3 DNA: TGTGCCAGTAGTATGACTCAGGGGGCAAGGGGAAAAGCTTTCTTT; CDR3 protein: CASSMTQGARGKAFF
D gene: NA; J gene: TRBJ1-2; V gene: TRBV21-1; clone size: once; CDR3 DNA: TGTGCCAGCAGCAAAGGTGACAGGGCCCCATATAGGGGCTATGGCTACACCTTC; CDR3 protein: CASSKGDRAPYRGYGYTF